This T cell receptor beta chain was documented in a study of Ad26.COV2.S vaccination and SARS-CoV-2 variants. Whole-study findings and limits: Individuals receiving vaccine had higher spike-specific TCR breadth than placebo recipients did.

In regard to this clone: Antigen: not known.

Germline CDR1 reads SQVTM; CDR2 reads ANQGSEA. The CDR3 is 12 residues long. Trimming cost V 7 bases and J 5 bases, with 11 bases left between them. The protocol was immunoSEQ multiplex PCR, while the TCRdb copy is restricted to in-frame clones and leaves out a portion. The data show hundreds of thousands of clones, with 89% seen just once and nearly 1.5% held by the top ten. Treatment indicated: around 19 received Ad26.COV2.S at low or high dose, single or two shots; several received placebo; per-sample allocation not given. Specimens were obtained on day 63 following the first vaccine or placebo injection. Based in Boston, the donor was an adult of 18-55 years. It was Wuhan-strain SARS-CoV-2 spike that the Ad26 vaccine vector expressed.

The sequence was collected from a person between 18 and 65 years old who received the Ad26.COV2.S COVID-19 vaccine or a placebo. The starting material was peripheral blood, obtained in a trial of Ad26.COV2.S vaccine versus placebo. V and J are TRBV29-1 and TRBJ2-2; the D call may be TRBD1 or TRBD2 (6 bases each). The DNA of the CDR3 is TGCAGCGCAACAGGGAGGACCGGGGAGCTGTTTTTT. This gives the protein CSATGRTGELFF.